The 2 T cell receptor beta chains below all came from one sample that was sequenced in a study of T cells expressing NK-cell markers (dated by TCRdb to 2018 to 2020). Library preparation was by 5' RACE. The instrument was an Illumina HiSeq 2000. The reads, reprocessed by TCRdb, yield one row per CDR3 protein sequence and no DNA. This sample's table contains about 260,000 distinct CDR3 sequences. 4% to 4.5% of the sample is held by the ten biggest clonotypes. The sample taken for sequencing was blood T cells: a sorted CD56 or NKG2C T cell subset, CD4+ or CD8+ T cells, or bulk PBMC T cells (not recorded which). The receptor source for this set is a woman between 18 and 70 years old in good health.

The chain couples TRBV23-1 to TRBJ1-5. TRBV23-1 is known as an ORF, though its function is uncertain. The CDR3 is 14 amino acids. Here the CDR3 reads CASSQSRVGQPQHF.

V and J are TRBV19 and TRBJ2-3. CDR1 is LNHDA, CDR2 SQIVND, per germline (reference sequence). This CDR3 contains 13 residues. CDR3 region: CASSQKVRNTQYF.